The entry below describes one TCR beta chain. As yet, its antigen is unknown. This sample was taken from a study of cytomegalovirus exposure and HLA in healthy donors. Germline values: CDR1 MDHEN, CDR2 SYDVKM. Trimming cost V 7 bases and J 5 bases, with 15 bases left between them. This CDR3 comprises 13 residues. Only in-frame clones appear in the TCRdb table, and some are missing; sequencing was by immunoSEQ multiplex PCR. The table lists 220,000 or so clones, approximately 88% of them singletons. Overall study findings and caveats: A subsequent analysis found that TCR clusters from the first cohort also tended to co-occur in the approximately 110 validation repertoires, with about 94% of cluster scores above 0. There were three CMV-associated chains whose specificity for CMV antigens was confirmed in vitro.

The source is a woman between 25 and 40 years old in good health and CMV-seropositive. Material for sequencing was PBMCs. This sequence joins TRBV28 and TRBJ2-7; no reliable D call. The DNA for the CDR3 is TGTGCCAGCACTTTGACACCCGGGCACGAGCAGTACTTC. Protein sequence: CASTLTPGHEQYF.